The 14 T cell receptor beta chains below all came from one sample that was sequenced in a study of T cells after yellow fever vaccination. Each CDR3 protein gets one entry after TCRdb re-called the 5' RACE reads with MiXCR. This table has some 390,000 distinct CDR3 sequences, approximately 5.7% appearing once. Sequenced material: PBMCs, taken 5 days after the yellow fever booster vaccination. These receptor sequences come from a man aged 25 to 40 who received the YFV17D yellow fever vaccine.

This clonotype was found a few times. The chain is built from TRBV11-2 and TRBJ2-1, with 10 bases fitting TRBD2. The CDR3 extends over 17 amino acids. The V gene's germline CDR1 is SGHAT and CDR2 FQNNGV. V lost 1 base, J lost 2 bases, and 5 bases stayed unmatched. CDR3 sequence (DNA): TGTGCCAGCAGCTTAGGAGTCCTAGCGGGAGCCTACAATGAGCAGTTCTTC. This gives the protein CASSLGVLAGAYNEQFF.

The chain is built from TRBV10-3 and TRBJ1-6, with TRBD1 matching 7 bases. The CDR3 is made up of 15 amino acids. Germline V gene sequence: CDR1 ENHRY, CDR2 SYGVKD. Germline trimming cut 7 bases from V and 9 bases from J; bases unmatched to any gene: 12. CDR3 coding DNA: TGTGCCATCAAACCAGACAGGGCGAGTGGTTCACCCCTCCACTTT. It is translated as CAIKPDRASGSPLHF.

The chain's CDR3 is CASRISTSYNEQFF. The DNA for the CDR3 is TGTGCCTCCCGGATCTCCACTTCCTACAATGAGCAGTTCTTC. The rearrangement joins TRBV30 to TRBJ2-1; D gene unclear. Between the trimmed V and J ends, which lost 7 bases and 1 base, there was a span of 14 bases. The germline V gene encodes CDR1 GTSNPN and CDR2 SVGIG (reference sequence). The CDR3 runs to 14 residues.

Worth noting for this clonotype: Sequence at one end of the junction differs from germline and may be a read error. J is TRBJ2-1 and V is TRBV20-1; TRBD2 matches 9 bases. The germline gives CDR1 DFQATT, CDR2 SNEGSKA (reference sequence). CDR3 length equals 17 residues. The CDR3 spells CSARDSPTSGSYNEQIF. The CDR3 DNA is TGCAGTGCTAGAGATTCTCCAACTAGCGGGTCCTACAATGAGCAGATCTTC.

A word on this clonotype: A clone one base away is much larger, so this may be a read error. This chain connects TRBV9 to TRBJ2-3; no definite D call. Per the germline V gene, CDR1 is SGDLS and CDR2 is YYNGEE. The CDR3 totals 14 residues. The DNA for the CDR3 is TGTGCCAGCACCCGAGTAGATAGCACAGATATGCAGTATTTT. Protein: CASTRVDSTDMQYF.

This chain's CDR3 is CSATRQGGDTQYF. In DNA form, the CDR3 reads TGCAGTGCTACCAGACAGGGTGGAGATACGCAGTATTTT. V and J are TRBV20-1 and TRBJ2-3; TRBD1 agrees at 7 bases. The germline CDR1 and CDR2 sequences are DFQATT and SNEGSKA (reference sequence). J was trimmed by 5 bases and V by 4 bases; bases with no gene match: 6. This CDR3 region has 13 residues.

Details on this clonotype: Because the CDR3's place on the DNA is in doubt, the DNA is left out and the CDR3 is given as listed by TCRdb. This chain joins TRBV6-5 and TRBJ1-4. Including both end residues, the CDR3 is 17 amino acids long. Germline V gene lookup returns CDR1 MNHEY and CDR2 SVGAGI. CDR3: CASSTSPIPATNEKLFF.

This clonotype was picked up a small number of times. The rearrangement links TRBV12-3 or TRBV12-4 to TRBJ2-3; TRBD2 aligns across 10 bases. The length of the CDR3 is 15 residues. V lost 6 bases and J lost 8; bases outside the gene matches: 11. CDR3 sequence: CASSPVTSGSGTQYF. The DNA for the CDR3 is TGTGCCAGCAGCCCCGTGACTAGCGGGTCGGGTACGCAGTATTTT.

This clonotype was seen ten or more times. The chain uses TRBV5-6 and TRBJ2-5; D may be TRBD1 (7 bases). Germline CDR1 SGHDT, CDR2 YYEEEE. Trimming removed 6 bases at V and 5 bases at J, with 20 bases between. The CDR3 loop spans 15 amino acids. The CDR3 bases are TGTGCCAGCACCCTGAGAGGTCCAGGGGGGGAGACCCAGTACTTC. This gives the protein CASTLRGPGGETQYF.

This clonotype was observed many times. The rearrangement links TRBV5-1 to TRBJ2-3; D gene uncertain. Trimming shortened V by 7 bases and J by 3 bases, and 21 bases separated the two germline ends. CDR3 length equals 16 residues. The germline V gene has CDR1 SGHRS and CDR2 YFSETQ. Here the CDR3 reads CASAPLSLKITDTQYF. The DNA for the CDR3 is TGCGCCAGCGCCCCTCTTTCCCTGAAGATTACAGATACGCAGTATTTT.

The V call is TRBV9, the J call TRBJ1-4; D ambiguous. Per germline, CDR1 SGDLS and CDR2 YYNGEE. The V gene lost 3 bases and the J gene lost 4 bases, with 7 bases spanning the gap. The CDR3 length is 13 residues. The CDR3 here is CASSDPNNEKLFF. In DNA form, the CDR3 reads TGTGCCAGCAGCGACCCTAATAATGAAAAACTGTTTTTT.

This clonotype occurred many times. The CDR3 here is CASSKGGGSTDTQYF. DNA for the CDR3: TGTGCCAGCTCAAAAGGCGGGGGGAGCACAGATACGCAGTATTTT. The V and J genes are TRBV7-2 and TRBJ2-3; 8 bases are shared with TRBD2. The CDR3 extends over 15 amino acids. V dropped 8 bases and J dropped 0; count of bases not matched to a gene: 7. Looked up from germline, CDR1 is SGHTA and CDR2 is FQGNSA.

This chain connects TRBV28 to TRBJ2-1, with TRBD1 matching over 8 bases. V shed 2 bases, J shed 6 bases, and the junction held 3 bases outside the gene matches. The CDR3 loop spans 14 amino acids. Germline-derived CDR1 and CDR2 are MDHEN and SYDVKM. This CDR3 is CASSLGTGRNEQFF. CDR3 sequence (DNA): TGTGCCAGCAGTTTAGGGACAGGACGCAATGAGCAGTTCTTC. The full variable domain, rest sourced from reference TRBV28 and TRBJ2-1, is DVKVTQSSRYLVKRTGEKVFLECVQDMDHENMFWYRQDPGLGLRLIYFSYDVKMKEKGDIPEGYSVSREKKERFSLILESASTNQTSMYLCASSLGTGRNEQFFGPGTRLTVL.

This clonotype came up many times. V is TRBV10-3 and J is TRBJ2-2; TRBD1 matches at 10 bases. This CDR3 has 14 residues. The V segment lost 6 bases and the J segment 4 bases; nucleotides outside the gene matches: 2. Germline-derived CDR1 and CDR2 are ENHRY and SYGVKD. CDR3 region: CAIRGTGVTGELFF. The CDR3 nucleotides are TGTGCCATCAGGGGGACAGGGGTCACCGGGGAGCTGTTTTTT.